The text below deals with one T cell receptor (beta chain). The data were obtained in a study of blood T cell repertoires in COVID-19. The repertoire was sequenced with immunoSEQ multiplex PCR; TCRdb's copy has only in-frame clones and lacks some. The table lists 250,000 to 300,000 clones, approximately 86% of them singletons. From germline, CDR1 is SGHRS and CDR2 YFSETQ. The CDR3 has 13 residues. Losses at the gene ends were 8 bases for V and 3 bases for J; bases not matched to a gene: 5. This TCR derives from a man aged 25 to 40 with active or convalescent COVID-19. The chain has TRBV5-1 and TRBJ2-1; 7 bases line up with TRBD2. Source material: peripheral blood. CDR3 sequence reads: CASTRTSYNEQFF. The CDR3 nucleotides read TGCGCCAGTACCCGGACTAGCTACAATGAGCAGTTCTTC.